The rows below give T cell receptor beta chains drawn from one sample of a study of shared clonotypes between healthy human individuals. Using immunoSEQ multiplex PCR, the repertoire was profiled, and TCRdb retains in-frame clones only, with some absent. Found here are over a million clones, roughly 97% of them singletons; the top ten hold 0.95% to 1.5%. Input material: naive CD4+ T cells sorted from blood. All receptors come from a man aged 30 to 39 in good health. CDR3s include the opening cysteine and the closing phenylalanine or tryptophan. Fields, in order: J gene, CDR3 length, V gene, CDR3 protein.

>TRBJ1-2|16|TRBV7-8
CASSVTTGFEGYGYTF
>TRBJ2-5|14|TRBV5-1
CASSLGPQEETQYF
>TRBJ2-1|17|TRBV5-4
CASRGTGPRSSYNEQFF
>TRBJ2-7|15|TRBV7-8
CASSSQEVAPPWRYF
>TRBJ2-7|16|TRBV11-2
CASSGGGVAGPYEQYF
>TRBJ2-5|15|TRBV10-2
CASRGLAGVKETQYF
>TRBJ1-2|12|TRBV19
CASSDQGYGYTF
>TRBJ2-1|16|TRBV7-8
CASSPEREGRYNEQFF
>TRBJ2-1|15|TRBV5-1
CASSLVGGSGHEQFF
>TRBJ2-3|16|TRBV6-6
CASSYFSPRASDTQYF
>TRBJ1-5|12|TRBV19
CASSNRGQPQHF
>TRBJ2-1|17|TRBV5-4
CASSKMGLAGIYNEQFF
>TRBJ2-7|17|TRBV25-1
CASSDDPGGGLSYEQYF
>TRBJ1-4|16|TRBV6-1
CASSESLGLGREKLFF
>TRBJ2-7|13|TRBV6-1
CASLTGEAYEQYF
>TRBJ2-3|15|TRBV7-2
CASRKTSGSAHTQYF
>TRBJ2-7|15|TRBV7-2
CASRPAGTTGYEQYF
>TRBJ2-7|16|TRBV6-5
CASSYWEGGNPYEQYF
>TRBJ2-1|14|TRBV6-5
CASSLGTGGYEQFF
>TRBJ2-2|15|TRBV5-1
CASSLQGAPAGELFF
>TRBJ1-4|13|TRBV6-1
CASSRGLGEKLFF
>TRBJ2-1|18|TRBV18
CASSPIVSSGSLYNEQFF
>TRBJ2-5|16|TRBV7-9
CASSFKAGVDQETQYF
>TRBJ1-1|13|TRBV18
CASSDQGNTEAFF
>TRBJ2-3|14|TRBV4-1
CASSYLLASDTQYF
>TRBJ2-4|14|TRBV5-5
CASSLSGTLNIQYF